Below, 18 T cell receptor beta chains from the same sample are listed, as sequenced in a study of T cell responses to AZD1222 COVID-19 vaccine. Sequencing used immunoSEQ multiplex PCR; TCRdb keeps in-frame clones, though not all of them. This table holds over 150,000 clones, 80% to 90% found once. Sequencing was performed on peripheral blood, taken on day 0 of MenACWY control vaccination. The receptors were gathered from an adult in good health.

This chain uses TRBV25-1 with TRBJ1-4, with 7 positions matching TRBD1. V trimming: 8 bases; J trimming: 8 bases; junction bases outside the gene matches: 8. CDR3 length: 13 residues. Per germline, CDR1 MGHDK and CDR2 SYGVNS. The CDR3 region is CASREQGREKLFF. In DNA form, the CDR3 reads TGTGCCAGCCGCGAACAGGGGCGAGAAAAACTGTTTTTT.

J is TRBJ1-2 and V is TRBV7-2; perhaps TRBD1 as D (5 bases). Trimming took off 0 bases at V and 4 bases at J, with 9 bases between the two ends. The CDR3 is 14 residues long. Germline lookup yields CDR1 SGHTA and CDR2 FQGNSA. CDR3 coding DNA: TGTGCCAGCAGCTTAGCGCGGGACCCCTATGGCTACACCTTC. Translating gives CASSLARDPYGYTF.

The chain uses TRBV11-2 and TRBJ2-1; 15 bases line up with TRBD2. Unmatched junction bases numbered 5, after V lost 8 bases and J lost 9 bases. The CDR3 contains 14 residues. The germline V gene encodes CDR1 SGHAT and CDR2 FQNNGV. The CDR3 coding sequence is TGTGCCAGCGGTAGGACTAGCGGGAGGGGTGAGCAGTTCTTC. Translation: CASGRTSGRGEQFF. Full variable domain (rest looked up from reference TRBV11-2 and TRBJ2-1): EAGVAQSPRYKIIEKRQSVAFWCNPISGHATLYWYQQILGQGPKLLIQFQNNGVVDDSQLPKDRFSAERLKGVDSTLKIQPAKLEDSAVYLCASGRTSGRGEQFFGPGTRLTVL.

The genes are TRBV11-3 and TRBJ2-7, with 8 bases aligning to TRBD1. Germline values: CDR1 SGHNT, CDR2 YENEEA. There are 15 residues in the CDR3. V dropped 4 bases and J dropped 5; count of bases not matched to a gene: 10. The CDR3 nucleotides are TGTGCCAGCAGCTCCGTGAGGACAGGGATCAACGAGCAGTACTTC. Amino acids: CASSSVRTGINEQYF.

The table lists this clone with a count of one. The chain joins TRBV7-2 to TRBJ2-7; 10 bases agree with TRBD1. The CDR3 contains 15 residues. Germline CDR1 is SGHTA and CDR2 is FQGNSA. V lost 1 base, J lost 2 bases, and 2 bases stayed unmatched. The CDR3 sequence is CASSLVGTGAYEQYV. The CDR3 nucleotides read TGTGCCAGCAGCTTAGTTGGGACAGGGGCCTACGAGCAGTACGTC.

This chain uses TRBV27 with TRBJ1-2; D is possibly TRBD1 (5 bases). Germline lookup yields CDR1 MNHEY and CDR2 SMNVEV (reference sequence). Trimming left V 5 bases short and J 2 bases short, with 12 bases between. The CDR3 covers 14 residues. CDR3 coding DNA: TGTGCCAGCAGTCTCGGGACGGCGAACTATGGCTACACCTTC. It is translated as CASSLGTANYGYTF.

This clone was detected once. This rearrangement joins TRBV6-5 to TRBJ1-2; D might be TRBD1 (6 bases). The CDR3 sequence is 13 residues long. V was cut by 8 bases and J by 0 bases, with 10 bases left in between. Germline V gene sequence: CDR1 MNHEY, CDR2 SVGAGI. The CDR3 bases are TGTGCCAGCGGACAGACTACTAACTATGGCTACACCTTC. Its protein is CASGQTTNYGYTF.

This clone showed up just a few times. The rearrangement links TRBV5-6 to TRBJ2-3; 9 nucleotides agree with TRBD1. Trimming took 4 bases from V and 4 from J; bases not matched to a gene: 7. The length of the CDR3 is 15 residues. Germline V CDR1 and CDR2: SGHDT, YYEEEE. Written as DNA, the CDR3 is TGTGCCAGCAGCGTTGGACAGGGGTGGGCAGATACGCAGTATTTT. This encodes CASSVGQGWADTQYF.

V and J are TRBV25-1 and TRBJ2-2; no clear D. This CDR3 spans 18 amino acids. Trimming shortened V by 3 bases and J by 1 base, and 18 bases separated the two germline ends. CDR1 and CDR2 from the germline V gene are MGHDK and SYGVNS. The CDR3: CASSETKPGVLNTGELFF. The CDR3 nucleotides are TGTGCCAGCAGTGAGACGAAACCGGGTGTACTGAACACCGGGGAGCTGTTTTTT.

In this sample, this clone turned up a few times. This rearrangement joins TRBV13 to TRBJ1-2, with TRBD1 matching over 7 bases. CDR3 length equals 14 residues. V was clipped by 4 bases and J by 3 bases; unmatched bases: 5. Germline values: CDR1 PRHDT, CDR2 FYEKMQ (reference sequence). The CDR3 sequence is CASSSQTGDYGYTF. CDR3 DNA sequence: TGTGCCAGCAGCTCCCAAACAGGGGACTATGGCTACACCTTC.

The chain carries TRBV6-5 and TRBJ1-6; D is possibly TRBD1 (6 bases). This CDR3 spans 14 amino acids. Germline CDR1 MNHEY, CDR2 SVGAGI. V lost 10 bases, J lost 0 bases, and 10 bases lay in between. CDR3 sequence reads: CATGGRSYNSPLHF. The CDR3 DNA follows: TGTGCCACCGGGGGGCGCTCCTATAATTCACCCCTCCACTTT.

This clone was seen a single time. The chain links TRBV18 to TRBJ2-4; possibly TRBD1 for D (6 bases). The V gene lost 3 bases and the J gene lost 1 base, with 19 bases spanning the gap. The CDR3 sequence is 18 residues long. From germline, CDR1 is KGHSH and CDR2 LQKENI. DNA of the CDR3: TGTGCCAGCTCACCGAATAAGACAGGTGGTATTGCCAAAAACATTCAGTACTTC. This codes for CASSPNKTGGIAKNIQYF. Looking up the rest from reference TRBV18 and TRBJ2-4 gives the full variable domain: NAGVMQNPRHLVRRRGQEARLRCSPMKGHSHVYWYRQLPEEGLKFMVYLQKENIIDESGMPKERFSAEFPKEGPSILRIQQVVRGDSAAYFCASSPNKTGGIAKNIQYFGAGTRLSVL.

The rearrangement uses TRBV27 and TRBJ1-1; the D is unclear. CDR1 and CDR2 (germline): MNHEY, SMNVEV (reference sequence). V lost 4 bases and J lost 1, with 10 bases in between. This CDR3 is 14 amino acids long. CDR3 sequence (DNA): TGTGCCAGCAGTTCCCGGGCTCGGAACACTGAAGCTTTCTTT. This sequence encodes CASSSRARNTEAFF.

The chain couples TRBV28 to TRBJ1-2, with D tentatively TRBD1 (6 bases). Deletions cut 3 bases from V and 2 bases from J, with 19 bases between. From germline, CDR1 is MDHEN and CDR2 SYDVKM. The CDR3 has 17 residues. The CDR3 here is CASSFMLQGPSNYGYTF. CDR3 DNA sequence: TGTGCCAGCAGTTTTATGTTACAGGGACCATCAAACTATGGCTACACCTTC.

The genes are TRBV5-1 and TRBJ1-5, with D unclear. Per the germline V gene, CDR1 is SGHRS and CDR2 is YFSETQ. This CDR3 is 15 amino acids long. Trimming shortened V by 1 base and J by 4 bases, and 12 bases separated the two germline ends. CDR3 sequence: CASSLSSALNQPQHF. In DNA form, the CDR3 reads TGCGCCAGCAGCTTGTCGTCAGCCCTTAATCAGCCCCAGCATTTT.

The rearrangement joins TRBV21-1 to TRBJ2-7; the tabulated D call, TRBD1, remains unverified against the DNA. TRBV21-1 is marked as a pseudogene. This CDR3 has 13 residues. CDR3 sequence (DNA): TGTGCCAGCAGCAGAGACAGCTCGGGCGAGCAGTACTTC. As protein: CASSRDSSGEQYF.

V usage is TRBV7-3 and J usage is TRBJ2-3; D is uncertain. Germline V gene lookup returns CDR1 SGHTA and CDR2 FQGTGA. V was trimmed by 4 bases and J by 6 bases, leaving 5 bases between them. This CDR3 comprises 11 residues. In nucleotides, the CDR3 is TGTGCCAGCAGCTCCGCGGATACGCAGTATTTT. As protein: CASSSADTQYF.

The chain links TRBV19 to TRBJ1-2, with D unclear. The germline CDR1 and CDR2 sequences are LNHDA and SQIVND (reference sequence). This CDR3 has 12 amino acids. V was cut by 2 bases and J by 4 bases, with 5 bases left in between. The CDR3 here is CASSIMGYGYTF. Here the CDR3 DNA reads TGTGCCAGTAGTATAATGGGCTATGGCTACACCTTC.